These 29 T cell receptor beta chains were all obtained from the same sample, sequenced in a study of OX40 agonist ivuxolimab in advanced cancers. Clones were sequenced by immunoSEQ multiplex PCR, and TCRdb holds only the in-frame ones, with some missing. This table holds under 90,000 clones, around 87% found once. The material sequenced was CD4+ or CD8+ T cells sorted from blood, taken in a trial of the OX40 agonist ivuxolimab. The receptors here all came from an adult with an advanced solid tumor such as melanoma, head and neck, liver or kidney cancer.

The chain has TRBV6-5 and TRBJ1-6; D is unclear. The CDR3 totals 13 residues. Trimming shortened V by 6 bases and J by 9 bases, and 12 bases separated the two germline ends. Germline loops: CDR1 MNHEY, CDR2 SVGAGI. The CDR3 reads CASSPEAGSPLHF. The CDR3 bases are TGTGCCAGCAGCCCGGAAGCGGGTTCACCCCTCCACTTT.

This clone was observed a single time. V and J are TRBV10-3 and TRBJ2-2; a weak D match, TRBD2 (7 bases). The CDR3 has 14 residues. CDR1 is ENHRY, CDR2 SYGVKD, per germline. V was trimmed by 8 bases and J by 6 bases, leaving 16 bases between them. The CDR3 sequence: CAIRGALASGELFF. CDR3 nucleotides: TGTGCCATCCGGGGGGCACTAGCGTCCGGGGAGCTGTTTTTT.

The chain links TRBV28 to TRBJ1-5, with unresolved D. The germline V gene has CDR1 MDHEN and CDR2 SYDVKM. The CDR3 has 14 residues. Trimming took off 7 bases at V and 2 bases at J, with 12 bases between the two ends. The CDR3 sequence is CASKVLAGNQPQHF. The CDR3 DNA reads TGTGCCAGCAAGGTCTTAGCAGGCAATCAGCCCCAGCATTTT.

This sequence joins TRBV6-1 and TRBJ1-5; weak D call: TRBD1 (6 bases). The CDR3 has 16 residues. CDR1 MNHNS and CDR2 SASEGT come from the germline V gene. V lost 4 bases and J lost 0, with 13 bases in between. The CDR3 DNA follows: TGTGCCAGCAGTGGTACCGGGACACATAGCAATCAGCCCCAGCATTTT. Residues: CASSGTGTHSNQPQHF.

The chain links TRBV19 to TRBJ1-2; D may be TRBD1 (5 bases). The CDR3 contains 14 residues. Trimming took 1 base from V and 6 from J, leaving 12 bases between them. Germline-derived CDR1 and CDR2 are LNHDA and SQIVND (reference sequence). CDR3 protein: CASSIAGITHGYTF. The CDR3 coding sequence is TGTGCCAGTAGTATAGCAGGGATTACCCATGGCTACACCTTC. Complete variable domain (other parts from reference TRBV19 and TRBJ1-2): DGGITQSPKYLFRKEGQNVTLSCEQNLNHDAMYWYRQDPGQGLRLIYYSQIVNDFQKGDIAEGYSVSREKKESFPLTVTSAQKNPTAFYLCASSIAGITHGYTFGSGTRLTVV.

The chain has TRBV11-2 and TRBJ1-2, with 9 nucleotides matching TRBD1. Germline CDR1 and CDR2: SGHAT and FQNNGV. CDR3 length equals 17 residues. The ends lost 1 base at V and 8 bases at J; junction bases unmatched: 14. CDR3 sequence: CASSLGGSTGGPLGYTF. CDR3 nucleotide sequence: TGTGCCAGCAGCTTAGGGGGATCGACAGGGGGACCCCTAGGCTACACCTTC.

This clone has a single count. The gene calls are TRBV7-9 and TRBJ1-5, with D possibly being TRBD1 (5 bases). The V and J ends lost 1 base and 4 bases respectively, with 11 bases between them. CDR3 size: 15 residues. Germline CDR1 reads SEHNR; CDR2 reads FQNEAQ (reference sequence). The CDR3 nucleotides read TGTGCCAGCAGCTTAGGCGGGGGGGGAAATCAGCCCCAGCATTTT. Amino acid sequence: CASSLGGGGNQPQHF.

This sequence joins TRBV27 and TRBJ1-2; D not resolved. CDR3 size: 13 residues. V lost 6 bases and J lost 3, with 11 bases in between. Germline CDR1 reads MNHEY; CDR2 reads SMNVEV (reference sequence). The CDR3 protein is CASSGHNHYGYTF. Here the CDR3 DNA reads TGTGCCAGCAGCGGGCACAATCACTATGGCTACACCTTC.

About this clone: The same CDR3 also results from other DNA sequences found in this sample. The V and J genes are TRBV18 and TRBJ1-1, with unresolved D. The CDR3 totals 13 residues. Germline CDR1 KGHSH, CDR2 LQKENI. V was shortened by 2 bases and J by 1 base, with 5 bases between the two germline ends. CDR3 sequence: CASSPGRNTEAFF. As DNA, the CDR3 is TGTGCCAGCTCACCAGGGAGGAACACTGAAGCTTTCTTT.

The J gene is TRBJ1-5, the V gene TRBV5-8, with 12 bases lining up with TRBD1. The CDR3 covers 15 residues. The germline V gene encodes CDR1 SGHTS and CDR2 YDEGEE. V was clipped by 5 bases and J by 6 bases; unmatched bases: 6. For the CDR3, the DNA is TGTGCCAGCAGATATGGGACAGGGGGCTCTCAGCCCCAGCATTTT. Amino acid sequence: CASRYGTGGSQPQHF.

CDR3: CASSVVDVIPYNEQFF. CDR3 in DNA: TGTGCCAGCAGCGTAGTGGATGTAATCCCCTACAATGAGCAGTTCTTC. The chain uses TRBV9 and TRBJ2-1; the D is unclear. Germline V gives CDR1 SGDLS, CDR2 YYNGEE. Deletions cut 0 bases from V and 2 bases from J, with 12 bases between. The CDR3 contains 16 residues.

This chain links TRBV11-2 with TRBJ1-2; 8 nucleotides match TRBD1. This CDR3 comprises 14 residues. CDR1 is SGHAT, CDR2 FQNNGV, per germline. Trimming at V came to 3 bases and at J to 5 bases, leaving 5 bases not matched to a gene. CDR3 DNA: TGTGCCAGCAGCTTCGGACAGGGCTCTTATGGCTACACCTTC. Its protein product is CASSFGQGSYGYTF.

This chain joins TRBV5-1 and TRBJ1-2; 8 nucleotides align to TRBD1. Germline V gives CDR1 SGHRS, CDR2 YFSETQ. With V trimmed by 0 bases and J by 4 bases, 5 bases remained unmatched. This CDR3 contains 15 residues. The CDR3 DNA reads TGCGCCAGCAGCTTGGCCGGGACAGGTTCCTATGGCTACACCTTC. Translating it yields CASSLAGTGSYGYTF. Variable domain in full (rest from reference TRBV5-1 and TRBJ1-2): KAGVTQTPRYLIKTRGQQVTLSCSPISGHRSVSWYQQTPGQGLQFLFEYFSETQRNKGNFPGRFSGRQFSNSRSEMNVSTLELGDSALYLCASSLAGTGSYGYTFGSGTRLTVV.

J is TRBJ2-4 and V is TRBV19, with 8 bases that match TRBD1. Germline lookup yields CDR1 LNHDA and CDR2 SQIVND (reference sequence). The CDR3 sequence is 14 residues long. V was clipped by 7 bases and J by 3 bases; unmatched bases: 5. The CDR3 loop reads CASKSGGGKNIQYF. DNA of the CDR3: TGTGCCAGTAAGTCAGGGGGCGGCAAAAACATTCAGTACTTC.

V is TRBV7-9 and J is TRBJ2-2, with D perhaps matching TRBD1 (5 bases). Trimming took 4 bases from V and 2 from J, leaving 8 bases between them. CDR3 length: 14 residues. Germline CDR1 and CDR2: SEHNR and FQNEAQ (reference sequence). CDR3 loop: CASSSDSNTGELFF. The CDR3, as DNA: TGTGCCAGCAGCTCCGACAGTAACACCGGGGAGCTGTTTTTT.

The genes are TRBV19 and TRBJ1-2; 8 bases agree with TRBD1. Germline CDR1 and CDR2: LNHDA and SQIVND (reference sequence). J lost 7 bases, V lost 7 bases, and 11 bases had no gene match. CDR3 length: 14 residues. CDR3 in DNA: TGTGCCAGTACCCCTCAGGGGGCATCGCTTGGCTACACCTTC. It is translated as CASTPQGASLGYTF. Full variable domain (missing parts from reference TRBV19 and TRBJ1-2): DGGITQSPKYLFRKEGQNVTLSCEQNLNHDAMYWYRQDPGQGLRLIYYSQIVNDFQKGDIAEGYSVSREKKESFPLTVTSAQKNPTAFYLCASTPQGASLGYTFGSGTRLTVV.

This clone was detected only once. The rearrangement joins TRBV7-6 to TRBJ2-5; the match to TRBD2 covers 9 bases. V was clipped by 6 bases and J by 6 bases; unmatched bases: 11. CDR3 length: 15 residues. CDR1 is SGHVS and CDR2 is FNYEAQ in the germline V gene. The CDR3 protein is CASRAQGLAIQTQYF. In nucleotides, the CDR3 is TGTGCCAGCAGGGCCCAGGGACTAGCAATCCAGACCCAGTACTTC.

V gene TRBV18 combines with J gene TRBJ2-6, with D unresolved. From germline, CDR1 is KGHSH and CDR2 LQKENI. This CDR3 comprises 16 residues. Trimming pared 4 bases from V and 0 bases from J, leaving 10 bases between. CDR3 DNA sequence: TGTGCCAGCTCACGGTTTCAGGCCTCTGGGGCCAACGTCCTGACTTTC. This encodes CASSRFQASGANVLTF. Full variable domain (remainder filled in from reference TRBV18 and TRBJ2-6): NAGVMQNPRHLVRRRGQEARLRCSPMKGHSHVYWYRQLPEEGLKFMVYLQKENIIDESGMPKERFSAEFPKEGPSILRIQQVVRGDSAAYFCASSRFQASGANVLTFGAGSRLTVL.

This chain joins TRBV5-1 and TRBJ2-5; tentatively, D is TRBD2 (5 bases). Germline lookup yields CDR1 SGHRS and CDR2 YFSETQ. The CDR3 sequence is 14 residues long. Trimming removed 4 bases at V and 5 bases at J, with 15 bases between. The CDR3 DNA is TGCGCCAGCAGCGTCAGCTCAACGGGGGAGACCCAGTACTTC. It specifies CASSVSSTGETQYF.

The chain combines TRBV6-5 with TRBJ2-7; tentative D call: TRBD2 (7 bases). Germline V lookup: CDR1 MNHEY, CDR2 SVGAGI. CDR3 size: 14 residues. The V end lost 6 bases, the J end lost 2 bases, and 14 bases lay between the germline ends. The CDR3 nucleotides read TGTGCCAGCAGCCCAGCGGGGACACCCTACGAGCAGTACTTC. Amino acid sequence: CASSPAGTPYEQYF.

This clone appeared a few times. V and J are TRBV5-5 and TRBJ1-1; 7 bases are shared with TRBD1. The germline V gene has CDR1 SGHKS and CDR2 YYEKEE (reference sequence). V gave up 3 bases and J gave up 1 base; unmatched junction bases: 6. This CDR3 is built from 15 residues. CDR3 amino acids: CASSWGGQTNTEAFF. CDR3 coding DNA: TGTGCCAGCAGCTGGGGGGGACAGACGAACACTGAAGCTTTCTTT.

CDR3 coding DNA: TGTGCCAGCAGCCCCTCCGGAAGCGGCCAAGAGACCCAGTACTTC. As protein: CASSPSGSGQETQYF. The rearrangement joins TRBV6-1 to TRBJ2-5; D is possibly TRBD2 (5 bases). CDR1 MNHNS and CDR2 SASEGT come from the germline V gene. The ends were cut back, 6 bases at V and 1 base at J, with 15 bases in the middle. This CDR3 has 15 residues.

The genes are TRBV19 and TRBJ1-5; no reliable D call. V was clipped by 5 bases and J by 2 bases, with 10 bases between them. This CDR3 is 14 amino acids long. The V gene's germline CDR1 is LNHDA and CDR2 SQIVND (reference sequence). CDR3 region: CASSWGGGNQPQHF. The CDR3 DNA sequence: TGTGCCAGTAGTTGGGGAGGTGGCAATCAGCCCCAGCATTTT.

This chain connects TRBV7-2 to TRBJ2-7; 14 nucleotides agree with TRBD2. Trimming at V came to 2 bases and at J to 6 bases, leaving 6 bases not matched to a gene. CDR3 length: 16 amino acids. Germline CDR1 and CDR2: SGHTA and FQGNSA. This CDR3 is CASSLFGLAGGGEQYF. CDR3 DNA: TGTGCCAGCAGCTTATTCGGACTAGCGGGGGGTGGCGAGCAGTACTTC. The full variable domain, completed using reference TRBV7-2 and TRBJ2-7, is GAGVSQSPSNKVTEKGKDVELRCDPISGHTALYWYRQSLGQGLEFLIYFQGNSAPDKSGLPSDRFSAERTGGSVSTLTIQRTQQEDSAVYLCASSLFGLAGGGEQYFGPGTRLTVT.

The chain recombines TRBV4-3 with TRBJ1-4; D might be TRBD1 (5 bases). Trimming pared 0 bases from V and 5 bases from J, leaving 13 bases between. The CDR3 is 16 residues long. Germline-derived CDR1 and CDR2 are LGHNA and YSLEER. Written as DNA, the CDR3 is TGCGCCAGCAGCCAAGATATGGGGACCCCGAATGAAAAACTGTTTTTT. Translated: CASSQDMGTPNEKLFF.

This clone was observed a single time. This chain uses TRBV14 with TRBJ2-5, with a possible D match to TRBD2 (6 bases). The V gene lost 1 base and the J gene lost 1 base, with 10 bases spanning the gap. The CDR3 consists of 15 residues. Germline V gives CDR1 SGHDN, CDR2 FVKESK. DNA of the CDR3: TGTGCCAGCAGCCAAGGAACGGGAGTCCAAGAGACCCAGTACTTC. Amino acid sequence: CASSQGTGVQETQYF.

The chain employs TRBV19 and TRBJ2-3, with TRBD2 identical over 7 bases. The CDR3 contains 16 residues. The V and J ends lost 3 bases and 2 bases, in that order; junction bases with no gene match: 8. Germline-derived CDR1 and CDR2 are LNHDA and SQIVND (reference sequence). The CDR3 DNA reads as TGTGCCAGTAGTATCCCCGGACTAGGAACCACAGATACGCAGTATTTT. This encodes CASSIPGLGTTDTQYF.

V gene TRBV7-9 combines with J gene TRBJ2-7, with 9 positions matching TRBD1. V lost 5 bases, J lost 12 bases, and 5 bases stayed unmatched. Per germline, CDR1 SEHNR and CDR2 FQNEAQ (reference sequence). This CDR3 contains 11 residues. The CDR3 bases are TGTGCCAGCAGCACGGGACAGGGAAGGTACTTC. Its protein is CASSTGQGRYF.

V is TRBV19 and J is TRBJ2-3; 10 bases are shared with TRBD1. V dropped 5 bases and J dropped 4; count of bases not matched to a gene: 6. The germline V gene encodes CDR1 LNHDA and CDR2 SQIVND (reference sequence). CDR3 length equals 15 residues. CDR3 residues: CASSARQGAADTQYF. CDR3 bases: TGTGCCAGTAGTGCACGACAGGGGGCCGCAGATACGCAGTATTTT.